The next 17 T cell receptor beta chains were all read from a single sample in a study of blood T cell repertoires in COVID-19. Sequencing used immunoSEQ multiplex PCR; TCRdb keeps in-frame clones, though not all of them. Here the sample spans 250,000 to 300,000 clones, around nine tenths being singletons. Specimen: PBMCs or T cells enriched from blood (not recorded which). The receptors stem from a woman in her twenties or thirties who had recovered from COVID-19.

V gene TRBV30 combines with J gene TRBJ2-3; D gene uncertain. Germline CDR1 is GTSNPN and CDR2 is SVGIG (reference sequence). The CDR3 extends over 12 amino acids. V shed 2 bases and J shed 6 bases, with 9 bases lying between them. This chain's CDR3 is CAWSHQADTQYF. Written as DNA, the CDR3 is TGTGCCTGGAGTCACCAAGCCGATACGCAGTATTTT.

CDR3 loop: CSVTDTRSYGYTF. Here the CDR3 DNA reads TGCAGCGTTACGGACACCCGAAGCTATGGCTACACCTTC. The V gene is TRBV29-1, the J gene TRBJ1-2, with D tentatively TRBD1 (5 bases). V dropped 5 bases and J dropped 4 bases, with 14 bases sitting between them. CDR1 and CDR2 from the germline V gene are SQVTM and ANQGSEA. The CDR3 sequence is 13 residues long.

The chain has TRBV6-2 or TRBV6-3 and TRBJ1-5, with D uncertain. The CDR3 consists of 11 residues. Trimming removed 4 bases at V and 6 bases at J, with 4 bases between. Germline V lookup: CDR1 MNHEY, CDR2 SVGEGT. The CDR3 loop reads CASSSGQPQHF. Here the CDR3 DNA reads TGTGCCAGCAGTTCCGGTCAGCCCCAGCATTTT.

V gene TRBV7-2 combines with J gene TRBJ2-1; 9 positions match TRBD1. Unmatched junction bases numbered 10, after V lost 7 bases and J lost 6 bases. The germline V gene encodes CDR1 SGHTA and CDR2 FQGNSA. This CDR3 contains 15 residues. CDR3 bases: TGTGCCAGCACTTCCGGGACAGGGAGACTCAATGAGCAGTTCTTC. This sequence encodes CASTSGTGRLNEQFF.

The V and J genes are TRBV4-3 and TRBJ1-4; D not certain. V lost 0 bases, J lost 8 bases, and 16 bases lay in between. The CDR3 runs 16 residues. Germline V lookup: CDR1 LGHNA, CDR2 YSLEER. The CDR3 nucleotides are TGCGCCAGCAGCCAAGAAGGTGGAGGACGAGGAGAAAAACTGTTTTTT. This gives the protein CASSQEGGGRGEKLFF.

This clone was found once. The rearrangement uses TRBV2 and TRBJ1-2, with a possible D match to TRBD1 (5 bases). The CDR3 totals 15 residues. Between the trimmed V and J ends, which lost 6 bases and 5 bases, there was a span of 19 bases. Germline V CDR1 and CDR2: SNHLY, FYNNEI. The CDR3 spells CASSPGTEGWYGYTF. The CDR3 nucleotides are TGTGCCAGCAGCCCTGGGACGGAGGGCTGGTATGGCTACACCTTC.

The chain couples TRBV6-2 or TRBV6-3 to TRBJ1-6; unclear D gene. Germline-derived CDR1 and CDR2 are MNHEY and SVGEGT. V was trimmed by 6 bases and J by 16 bases, leaving 13 bases between them. The CDR3 extends over 11 amino acids. The CDR3 DNA reads as TGTGCCAGCAGCCGAGAGAAGTCGCTCCACTTT. Translated, it gives CASSREKSLHF.

The rearrangement links TRBV7-9 to TRBJ1-1, with TRBD1 matching over 7 bases. Germline V gene sequence: CDR1 SEHNR, CDR2 FQNEAQ (reference sequence). The V segment lost 0 bases and the J segment 1 base; nucleotides outside the gene matches: 5. This CDR3 contains 16 residues. CDR3 sequence: CASSLAAGQKNTEAFF. CDR3 sequence (DNA): TGTGCCAGCAGCTTAGCTGCGGGACAGAAGAACACTGAAGCTTTCTTT.

CDR3 loop: CASRPGYGGGYTF. The CDR3 DNA follows: TGTGCCAGCAGGCCAGGGTATGGCGGTGGCTACACCTTC. The chain employs TRBV6-5 and TRBJ1-2; the D gene is possibly TRBD1 (5 bases). Trimming took off 6 bases at V and 7 bases at J, with 15 bases between the two ends. The germline V gene encodes CDR1 MNHEY and CDR2 SVGAGI. CDR3 length: 13 amino acids.

Only one count was recorded for this clone. This chain connects TRBV7-3 to TRBJ2-1; 10 positions match TRBD2. With 2 bases clipped from V and 8 bases from J, the junction kept 6 bases outside the gene matches. Looked up from germline, CDR1 is SGHTA and CDR2 is FQGTGA. This CDR3 has 15 residues. CDR3 DNA: TGTGCCAGCAGCTTATTCCCTAGCGGGAGCTATGAGCAGTTCTTC. Translated: CASSLFPSGSYEQFF.

This sequence joins TRBV6-2 or TRBV6-3 and TRBJ2-7, with a possible D match to TRBD1 (6 bases). CDR3 length: 13 residues. Germline CDR1 and CDR2: MNHEY and SVGEGT. Deletions cut 2 bases from V and 3 bases from J, with 8 bases between. DNA of the CDR3: TGTGCCAGCAGTTACGTACAGGGCTACGAGCAGTACTTC. Translating gives CASSYVQGYEQYF.

This rearrangement joins TRBV19 to TRBJ2-5; the match to TRBD2 covers 11 bases. Germline values: CDR1 LNHDA, CDR2 SQIVND (reference sequence). With V trimmed by 5 bases and J by 1 base, 6 bases remained unmatched. The CDR3 covers 16 residues. This CDR3 is CASSAGLAGSQETQYF. CDR3 sequence (DNA): TGTGCCAGTAGTGCCGGACTAGCGGGCTCCCAAGAGACCCAGTACTTC.

This chain uses TRBV5-1 with TRBJ1-2, with 7 nucleotides matching TRBD1. Germline CDR1 reads SGHRS; CDR2 reads YFSETQ. Trimming removed 2 bases from V and 3 bases from J; junction bases left unmatched: 7. The CDR3 length is 15 residues. The CDR3, as DNA: TGCGCCAGCAGCTTACAGGGGTATCGGGACTATGGCTACACCTTC. Translated: CASSLQGYRDYGYTF.

The chain is built from TRBV24-1 and TRBJ2-1; TRBD1 might be the D (6 bases). Germline CDR1 and CDR2: KGHDR and SFDVKD. This CDR3 is 20 amino acids long. Trimming took off 5 bases at V and 0 bases at J, with 25 bases between the two ends. The CDR3 DNA is TGTGCCACCAGTGTACACGACACTTACACAGGGAAGAGCTCCTACAATGAGCAGTTCTTC. Translated: CATSVHDTYTGKSSYNEQFF.

The chain's CDR3 is CASSQSTGYQPQHF. CDR3 DNA: TGTGCCAGTAGTCAGTCTACAGGGTATCAGCCCCAGCATTTT. V is TRBV19 and J is TRBJ1-5; D might be TRBD1 (6 bases). In germline, CDR1 is LNHDA, CDR2 SQIVND (reference sequence). The CDR3 consists of 14 residues. Trimming took off 5 bases at V and 5 bases at J, with 13 bases between the two ends. The complete variable domain, with remaining parts taken from reference TRBV19 and TRBJ1-5, reads DGGITQSPKYLFRKEGQNVTLSCEQNLNHDAMYWYRQDPGQGLRLIYYSQIVNDFQKGDIAEGYSVSREKKESFPLTVTSAQKNPTAFYLCASSQSTGYQPQHFGDGTRLSIL.

The V call is TRBV7-3, the J call TRBJ2-1; 9 nucleotides line up with TRBD2. Per germline, CDR1 SGHTA and CDR2 FQGTGA. The ends lost 3 bases at V and 6 bases at J; junction bases unmatched: 3. CDR3 size: 14 residues. The CDR3 sequence is CASSFSGGGNEQFF. The CDR3 bases are TGTGCCAGCAGCTTTAGCGGGGGAGGCAATGAGCAGTTCTTC.

This rearrangement joins TRBV25-1 to TRBJ2-3, with 8 bases that match TRBD2. Germline V lookup: CDR1 MGHDK, CDR2 SYGVNS. V trimming: 6 bases; J trimming: 0 bases; junction bases outside the gene matches: 5. This CDR3 comprises 15 residues. Written as DNA, the CDR3 is TGTGCCAGCAGCCTAGCGGGTGCTAGCACAGATACGCAGTATTTT. Its translation is CASSLAGASTDTQYF.